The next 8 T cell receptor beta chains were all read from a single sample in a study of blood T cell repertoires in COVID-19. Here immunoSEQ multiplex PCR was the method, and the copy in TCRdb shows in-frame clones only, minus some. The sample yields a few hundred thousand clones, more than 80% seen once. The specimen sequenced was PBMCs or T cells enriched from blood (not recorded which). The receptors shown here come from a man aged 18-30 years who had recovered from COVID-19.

Here the CDR3 reads CASGIQGEVYTF. CDR3 nucleotides: TGTGCCAGCGGTATCCAGGGGGAGGTCTACACCTTC. The chain employs TRBV7-9 and TRBJ1-2; 7 bases are shared with TRBD1. CDR1 is SEHNR and CDR2 is FQNEAQ in the germline V gene (reference sequence). V trimming: 8 bases; J trimming: 10 bases; junction bases outside the gene matches: 10. This CDR3 region has 12 residues.

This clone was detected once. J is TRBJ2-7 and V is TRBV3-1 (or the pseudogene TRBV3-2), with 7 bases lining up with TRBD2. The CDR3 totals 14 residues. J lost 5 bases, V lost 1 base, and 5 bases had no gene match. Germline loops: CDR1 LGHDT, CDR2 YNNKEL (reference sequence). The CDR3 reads CASSQAGGGNEQYF. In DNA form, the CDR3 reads TGTGCCAGCAGCCAAGCCGGGGGAGGGAACGAGCAGTACTTC.

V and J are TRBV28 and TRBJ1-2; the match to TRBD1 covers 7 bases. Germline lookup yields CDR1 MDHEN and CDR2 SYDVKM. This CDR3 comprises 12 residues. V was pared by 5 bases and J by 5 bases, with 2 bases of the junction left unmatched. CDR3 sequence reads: CASSQQGYGYTF. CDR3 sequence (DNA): TGTGCCAGCAGTCAACAGGGGTATGGCTACACCTTC.

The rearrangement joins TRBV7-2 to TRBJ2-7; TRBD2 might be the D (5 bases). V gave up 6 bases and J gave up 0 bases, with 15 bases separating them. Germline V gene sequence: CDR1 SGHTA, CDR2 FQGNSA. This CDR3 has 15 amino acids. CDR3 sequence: CASSPSGFSSYEQYF. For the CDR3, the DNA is TGTGCCAGCAGTCCTTCGGGGTTTAGCTCCTACGAGCAGTACTTC.

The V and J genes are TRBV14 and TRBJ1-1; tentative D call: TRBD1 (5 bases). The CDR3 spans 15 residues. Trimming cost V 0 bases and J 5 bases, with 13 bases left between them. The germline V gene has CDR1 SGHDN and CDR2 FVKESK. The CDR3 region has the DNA TGTGCCAGCAGCCAAGATCTAGGGGTTCGAACTGAAGCTTTCTTT. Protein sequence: CASSQDLGVRTEAFF. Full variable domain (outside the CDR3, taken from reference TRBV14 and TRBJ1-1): EAGVTQFPSHSVIEKGQTVTLRCDPISGHDNLYWYRRVMGKEIKFLLHFVKESKQDESGMPNNRFLAERTGGTYSTLKVQPAELEDSGVYFCASSQDLGVRTEAFFGQGTRLTVV.

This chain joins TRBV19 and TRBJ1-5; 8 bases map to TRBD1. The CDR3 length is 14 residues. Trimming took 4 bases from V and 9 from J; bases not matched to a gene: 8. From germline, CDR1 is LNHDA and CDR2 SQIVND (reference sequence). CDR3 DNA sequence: TGTGCCAGTAGTACTCGGACAGGGCCGGGGCCCCAGCATTTT. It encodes CASSTRTGPGPQHF.

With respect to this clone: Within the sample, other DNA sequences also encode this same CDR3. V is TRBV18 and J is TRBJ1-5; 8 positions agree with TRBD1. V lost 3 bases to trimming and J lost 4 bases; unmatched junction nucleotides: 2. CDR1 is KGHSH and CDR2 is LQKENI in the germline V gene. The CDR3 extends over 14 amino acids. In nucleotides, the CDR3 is TGTGCCAGCTCACCTGGGACAGGAAATCAGCCCCAGCATTTT. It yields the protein CASSPGTGNQPQHF.

The CDR3 nucleotides read TGCGCCAGCAGTACTGGGGGCATCACTGAAGCTTTCTTT. It translates to CASSTGGITEAFF. The chain combines TRBV10-1 with TRBJ1-1; D may be TRBD1 (6 bases). The CDR3 loop spans 13 amino acids. Germline loops: CDR1 WNHNN, CDR2 SYGVQD (reference sequence). V shed 5 bases and J shed 4 bases, with 11 bases lying between them.